This TCR beta chain was identified during a study of blood T cell repertoires in COVID-19 (dated by TCRdb to between 2020 and 2021). The study in broad terms: Collaborator samples came from the United States, Italy and Spain and covered acute and convalescent phases of COVID-19. Where HLA class I and class II types were available, the types were taken from metadata supplied by the sample provider, not from assay-based typing. Samples came from the ongoing ImmuneRACE study (first 160 participants) plus 1,254 subjects from 6 global collaborators. The material from the prospective study consisted of cDNA or gDNA derived from T cells, B-cell-depleted T cells, or PBMCs. Deeply sampled blood TCRbeta repertoires from subjects exposed to, actively infected with, or recovered from COVID-19 were included in the dataset. The repertoires were released in a freely available public database intended as a resource for research on the immune response to SARS-CoV-2. Sample metadata almost always included a de-identified subject ID, COVID-19 status, age in years and sex. Study-wide conclusions, independent of this receptor: How much clinical and demographic metadata was included differed by source and by participant, and the metadata was provided uncurated.

The CDR3 sequence holds 16 residues, the cysteine and valine included. Only the CDR3 portion is preserved as DNA: 48 bases, with reading frame beginning at the first base. Reading the germline V gene gives CDR1 SGHRS and CDR2 YFSETQ. Whole blood was collected in K2EDTA tubes by collaborating institutions according to the institutions' own protocols. Collaborator samples were shipped for TCRbeta analysis as frozen whole blood, isolated PBMCs, or DNA extracted from either sample type. Comments on this clone: Its antigen is still unknown. No quality values exist for individual bases; no much larger clone is one base distant.

TCRbeta CDR3 regions were amplified from genomic DNA by means of the immunoSEQ Assay, a bias-controlled multiplex PCR. In the authors' own workflow: Within the assay, amplification of reference gene primers was used to estimate how many nucleated cells each sample contained. To quantify the absolute abundance of each unique TCRbeta CDR3 rearrangement, sequence reads were collapsed and filtered. For each sample, productive Simpson clonality was calculated as the square root of Simpson's diversity index across productive rearrangements. As stored in TCRdb, this immuneACCESS dataset retains in-frame rearrangements with V and J assigned. A fraction of the clones does not appear; measured against another copy, unresolved V genes explain less than half of the discrepancy, and the remainder lacks a known reason. V and J calls plus clone size are reproduced from that table; the DNA served to infer D and trimming. Within this sample are some 150,000 clones, with less than 90% of them counted one time only. Around 2.5% of the sample is taken by the ten largest.

The sequencing input was peripheral blood. The sequence is built from TRBV5-1 and TRBJ2-7, and TRBD1 aligns with 8 junction nucleotides. The source of this sequence is an older woman with acute or convalescent COVID-19. The CDR3 protein: CASSRSPGQASCEQYV. The DNA reads as follows: TGCGCCAGCAGCAGATCACCGGGACAGGCCTCCTGCGAGCAGTACGTC.